This T cell receptor (beta chain) stems from a study of identical twins. Germline V gene data show CDR1 as WNHNN and CDR2 as SYGVQD (reference sequence). V lost 0 bases, J lost 15 bases, and 11 bases stayed unmatched. The CDR3 spans 14 residues. TCRdb reprocessed the 5' RACE reads via MiXCR and lists one record per CDR3 protein. The table has nearly 900,000 distinct CDR3 sequences, 9% to 15% seen once; the top ten hold about 1.5%. These same data were also listed under a study on yellow fever vaccine responses in identical twins.

The V call is TRBV10-1, the J call TRBJ2-1; TRBD1 matches at 7 bases. The sequencing sample was made of PBMCs. The receptor was isolated from a woman aged 18-29 years in good health. The DNA of the CDR3 is TGCGCCAGCAGTGAGTCTCAGGACAGGCACCCCCGGTTCTTC. Translation gives CASSESQDRHPRFF.